One sample yielded the 10 T cell receptor beta chains listed below, sequenced in a study of T cells in localized non-small cell lung cancer. Clones were sequenced by immunoSEQ multiplex PCR, and TCRdb holds only the in-frame ones, with some missing. The sample has around 25,000 clones, about 90% seen once. This sample comprised peripheral blood, obtained before any cancer treatment. The receptors originated from a woman aged 35-70 years with stage I lung adenocarcinoma.

This clone was seen a single time. This chain connects TRBV7-2 to TRBJ1-1, with D unresolved. CDR1 and CDR2 (germline): SGHTA, FQGNSA. The V end lost 2 bases, the J end lost 0 bases, and 10 bases lay between the germline ends. There are 15 residues in the CDR3. This CDR3 is CASSLFSGMNTEAFF. The CDR3 region has the DNA TGTGCCAGCAGCTTATTCTCTGGCATGAACACTGAAGCTTTCTTT.

The chain carries TRBV6-1 and TRBJ2-5, with TRBD1 matching over 8 bases. Germline lookup yields CDR1 MNHNS and CDR2 SASEGT. J gave up 5 bases and V 1 base, and 6 bases lay outside the gene matches. The CDR3 contains 15 residues. The CDR3 reads CASSEVAGGRETQYF. CDR3 DNA sequence: TGTGCCAGCAGTGAAGTGGCAGGGGGCCGCGAGACCCAGTACTTC.

The DNA of the CDR3 is TGTGCCACCAGCAGAGATCCCCTCATGGGAGCCGGGGAGCTGTTTTTT. This codes for CATSRDPLMGAGELFF. This sequence joins TRBV15 and TRBJ2-2, with TRBD2 as a possible D gene (5 bases). Per the germline V gene, CDR1 is LNHNV and CDR2 is YYDKDF (reference sequence). Trimming removed 0 bases at V and 6 bases at J, with 14 bases between. This CDR3 region has 16 residues.

The rearrangement uses TRBV18 and TRBJ2-5; maybe TRBD1 (5 bases). Trimming left V 2 bases short and J 8 bases short, with 15 bases between. The CDR3 is 14 residues long. The germline CDR1 and CDR2 sequences are KGHSH and LQKENI. In DNA, the CDR3 is TGTGCCAGCTCACCATCTTATGGGGCGGAAACCCAGTACTTC. Its translation: CASSPSYGAETQYF.

The gene calls are TRBV7-9 and TRBJ2-7; tentative D call: TRBD2 (6 bases). The germline V gene encodes CDR1 SEHNR and CDR2 FQNEAQ (reference sequence). With 6 bases removed from V and 3 bases from J, the gap between germline ends came to 9 bases. The CDR3 runs 12 residues. The CDR3 DNA reads TGTGCCAGCAGTACTAGCAGCTACGAGCAGTACTTC. Its protein product is CASSTSSYEQYF.

The genes are TRBV15 and TRBJ2-2; D tentatively fits TRBD1 or TRBD2 (6 bases each). CDR1 and CDR2 from the germline V gene are LNHNV and YYDKDF (reference sequence). V lost 1 base to trimming and J lost 4 bases, with 7 bases between them. The CDR3 has 14 residues. The CDR3 here is CATSRGGATGELFF. The CDR3 DNA is TGTGCCACCAGCAGAGGGGGGGCCACCGGGGAGCTGTTTTTT.

J is TRBJ2-5 and V is TRBV11-1; a weak D match, TRBD1 (6 bases). The length of the CDR3 is 15 residues. CDR1 and CDR2 (germline): SGHAT, FQDESV (reference sequence). Deletions cut 3 bases from V and 5 bases from J, with 16 bases between. In DNA form, the CDR3 reads TGTGCCAGCAGCTTGCGGTACAGGGCAATGGAGACCCAGTACTTC. Encoded protein: CASSLRYRAMETQYF. The whole variable domain, filled in from reference TRBV11-1 and TRBJ2-5, reads EAEVAQSPRYKITEKSQAVAFWCDPISGHATLYWYRQILGQGPELLVQFQDESVVDDSQLPKDRFSAERLKGVDSTLKIQPAELGDSAMYLCASSLRYRAMETQYFGPGTRLLVL.

This chain links TRBV2 with TRBJ2-1; maybe TRBD1 (5 bases). The V end was cut by 11 bases, the J end by 4 bases, with 9 bases between. CDR1 is SNHLY, CDR2 FYNNEI, per germline. The CDR3 contains 11 residues. CDR3 sequence reads: CAGAGYNEQFF. The CDR3 region has the DNA TGTGCCGGGGCAGGGTACAATGAGCAGTTCTTC.

The V gene is TRBV14, the J gene TRBJ2-7; D remains ambiguous. Trimming stripped 1 base from V and 3 bases from J, with 16 bases between. The germline V gene has CDR1 SGHDN and CDR2 FVKESK. The CDR3 length is 16 residues. CDR3 amino acids: CASSQAYDWRIYEQYF. CDR3 bases: TGTGCCAGCAGCCAAGCTTATGACTGGAGAATCTACGAGCAGTACTTC.

This chain connects TRBV25-1 to TRBJ1-5, with D perhaps matching TRBD1 (5 bases). CDR3 length: 14 residues. Between the trimmed V and J ends, which lost 5 bases and 5 bases, there was a span of 13 bases. The germline CDR1 and CDR2 sequences are MGHDK and SYGVNS. CDR3 region: CASSHRDWDQPQHF. The CDR3 nucleotides are TGTGCCAGCAGTCACCGGGACTGGGATCAGCCCCAGCATTTT.